The 11 T cell receptor beta chains listed next were all sequenced from one sample in a study of beta chain features in type 1 diabetes. Sequencing targeted expressed TCRB transcripts, as all isolated RNA had been reverse transcribed. Profiled with immunoSEQ multiplex PCR; TCRdb holds only in-frame clones, not every one. The top ten hold about 0.018% of the sample, which has 300,000 to 400,000 clones, 10% to 15% seen once. The sequenced material came from naive CD4+ T cells from blood. The source is a man younger than 30 in good health.

Only a few counts were recorded for this clone. This rearrangement joins TRBV30 to TRBJ2-7; 8 bases fit TRBD2. The CDR3 extends over 13 amino acids. Germline CDR1 is GTSNPN and CDR2 is SVGIG (reference sequence). The V segment lost 0 bases and the J segment 8 bases; nucleotides outside the gene matches: 6. The CDR3 DNA follows: TGTGCCTGGAGTGTCGGCGGGAGGCAGCAGCAGTACTTC. This codes for CAWSVGGRQQQYF.

The gene calls are TRBV28 and TRBJ1-5; a weak D match, TRBD1 (6 bases). Trimming shortened V by 6 bases and J by 6 bases, and 15 bases separated the two germline ends. The germline V gene encodes CDR1 MDHEN and CDR2 SYDVKM. CDR3 size: 14 residues. The CDR3 DNA is TGTGCCAGCAGCCGAACCCGGACAGCTCAGCCCCAGCATTTT. It codes for CASSRTRTAQPQHF.

The chain employs TRBV4-1 and TRBJ1-2; perhaps TRBD1 as D (5 bases). The germline CDR1 and CDR2 sequences are MGHRA and YSYEKL. V was cut by 4 bases and J by 4 bases, with 25 bases left in between. The CDR3 loop spans 18 amino acids. The CDR3 is CASSLRSFTGESIYGYTF. Here the CDR3 DNA reads TGCGCCAGCAGCCTCAGAAGTTTCACGGGGGAATCAATCTATGGCTACACCTTC.

This clone occurred a few times. This rearrangement joins TRBV6-6 to TRBJ1-2; D might be TRBD1 (6 bases). Trimming shortened V by 2 bases and J by 7 bases, and 11 bases separated the two germline ends. CDR3 size: 13 residues. Germline V CDR1 and CDR2: MNHNY, SVGAGI (reference sequence). The CDR3 DNA reads TGTGCCAGCAGTTACCACAGGGATGGTGGCTACACCTTC. The encoded protein is CASSYHRDGGYTF.

V and J are TRBV9 and TRBJ1-6, with a weak D call TRBD1 (5 bases). V was pared by 4 bases and J by 5 bases, with 10 bases between. CDR3 length equals 14 residues. Germline CDR1 SGDLS, CDR2 YYNGEE. The CDR3 reads CASSIRQNNSPLHF. DNA for the CDR3: TGTGCCAGCAGCATCCGACAGAATAATTCACCCCTCCACTTT.

This clone turned up a few times. The gene calls are TRBV15 and TRBJ1-5; 7 nucleotides agree with TRBD1. Germline V CDR1 and CDR2: LNHNV, YYDKDF (reference sequence). This CDR3 comprises 15 residues. V shed 1 base and J 7 bases; nucleotides not matched to a gene: 7. CDR3 in amino acids: CATSRAGGFSQPQHF. The DNA for the CDR3 is TGTGCCACCAGCAGAGCAGGGGGATTTTCCCAGCCCCAGCATTTT.

This clone was seen a few times. This chain joins TRBV11-2 and TRBJ1-3; D might be TRBD1 (5 bases). The germline CDR1 and CDR2 sequences are SGHAT and FQNNGV. The CDR3 length is 16 residues. Trimming pared 5 bases from V and 0 bases from J, leaving 14 bases between. CDR3 in amino acids: CASSPTGGYSGNTIYF. CDR3 DNA sequence: TGTGCCAGCAGCCCAACGGGGGGTTACTCTGGAAACACCATATATTTT.

This clone was counted a few times. V is TRBV7-9 and J is TRBJ2-3, with a possible D match to TRBD2 (6 bases). This CDR3 has 17 amino acids. V lost 4 bases and J 2 bases, leaving 19 bases between the germline ends. CDR1 and CDR2 (germline): SEHNR, FQNEAQ (reference sequence). CDR3 nucleotides: TGTGCCAGCAGCTCGGCAACCCGGGACTCTTACACAGATACGCAGTATTTT. Its protein is CASSSATRDSYTDTQYF.

The chain uses TRBV18 and TRBJ2-7; 7 bases match TRBD2. V gave up 4 bases and J gave up 0 bases; unmatched junction bases: 6. Germline assignment: CDR1 KGHSH and CDR2 LQKENI. The CDR3 spans 15 residues. The CDR3 DNA reads TGTGCCAGCTCACTAGTGTCGGGGGGCTCCTACGAGCAGTACTTC. Protein: CASSLVSGGSYEQYF.

This chain uses TRBV28 with TRBJ2-7; 8 bases map to TRBD2. From germline, CDR1 is MDHEN and CDR2 SYDVKM. The CDR3 is 15 residues long. The V gene end was trimmed by 5 bases and the J gene end by 2 bases; junction bases not matched to a gene: 8. The CDR3 DNA reads as TGTGCCAGCAGTAGTGGGAGCGGGAGTCCCTACGAGCAGTACTTC. Translated: CASSSGSGSPYEQYF.

The gene calls are TRBV7-9 and TRBJ1-5; 8 bases agree with TRBD1. The CDR3 consists of 15 residues. CDR1 is SEHNR, CDR2 FQNEAQ, per germline (reference sequence). The J segment lost 7 bases and the V segment lost 1 base, leaving 6 bases of the junction unmatched. CDR3 in amino acids: CASSLDGQGRQPQHF. CDR3 sequence (DNA): TGTGCCAGCAGCTTAGATGGACAGGGTCGCCAGCCCCAGCATTTT.